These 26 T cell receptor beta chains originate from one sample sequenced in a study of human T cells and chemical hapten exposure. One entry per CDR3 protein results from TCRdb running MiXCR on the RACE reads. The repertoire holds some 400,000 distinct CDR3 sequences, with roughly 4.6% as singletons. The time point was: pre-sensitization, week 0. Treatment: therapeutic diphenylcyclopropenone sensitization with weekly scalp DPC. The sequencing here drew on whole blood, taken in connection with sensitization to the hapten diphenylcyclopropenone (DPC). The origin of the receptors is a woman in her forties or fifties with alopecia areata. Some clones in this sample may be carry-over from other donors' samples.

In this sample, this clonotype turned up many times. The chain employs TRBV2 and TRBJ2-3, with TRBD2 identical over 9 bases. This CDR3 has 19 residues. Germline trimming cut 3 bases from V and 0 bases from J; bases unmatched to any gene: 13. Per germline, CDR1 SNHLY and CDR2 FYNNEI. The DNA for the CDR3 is TGTGCCAGCAGTGACTGGGCTAGCGGGGCCGGAGAAAGCACAGATACGCAGTATTTT. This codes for CASSDWASGAGESTDTQYF.

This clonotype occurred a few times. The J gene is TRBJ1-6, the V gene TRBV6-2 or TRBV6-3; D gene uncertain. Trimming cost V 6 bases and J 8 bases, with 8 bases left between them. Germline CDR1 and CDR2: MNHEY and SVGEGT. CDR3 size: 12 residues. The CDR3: CASSRHDSPLHF. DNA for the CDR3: TGTGCCAGCAGCCGACACGATTCACCCCTCCACTTT.

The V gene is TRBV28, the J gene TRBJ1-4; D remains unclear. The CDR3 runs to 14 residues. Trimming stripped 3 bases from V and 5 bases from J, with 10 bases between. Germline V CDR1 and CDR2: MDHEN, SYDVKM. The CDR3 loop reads CASSFIGSNEKLFF. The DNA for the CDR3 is TGTGCCAGCAGTTTTATAGGTTCCAATGAAAAACTGTTTTTT.

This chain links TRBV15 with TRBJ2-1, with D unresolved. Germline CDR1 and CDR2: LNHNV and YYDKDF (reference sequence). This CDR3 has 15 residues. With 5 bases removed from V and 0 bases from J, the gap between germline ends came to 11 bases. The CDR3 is CATSAIGTSYNEQFF. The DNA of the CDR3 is TGTGCCACCAGCGCGATCGGAACCTCCTACAATGAGCAGTTCTTC.

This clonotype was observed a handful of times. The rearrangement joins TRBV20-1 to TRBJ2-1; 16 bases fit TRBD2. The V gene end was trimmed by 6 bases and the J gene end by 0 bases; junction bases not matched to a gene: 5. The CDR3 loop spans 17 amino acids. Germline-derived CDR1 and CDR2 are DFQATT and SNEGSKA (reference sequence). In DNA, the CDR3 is TGCAGTGCCTTGGGACTAGCGGGGGGGAGCTCCTACAATGAGCAGTTCTTC. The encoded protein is CSALGLAGGSSYNEQFF.

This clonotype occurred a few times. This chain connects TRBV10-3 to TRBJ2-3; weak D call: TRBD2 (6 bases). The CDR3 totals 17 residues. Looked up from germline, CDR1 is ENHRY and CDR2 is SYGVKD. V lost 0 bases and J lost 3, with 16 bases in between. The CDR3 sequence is CAISESRRDGRTDTQYF. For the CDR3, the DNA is TGTGCCATCAGTGAGTCCCGACGGGACGGGAGAACAGATACGCAGTATTTT.

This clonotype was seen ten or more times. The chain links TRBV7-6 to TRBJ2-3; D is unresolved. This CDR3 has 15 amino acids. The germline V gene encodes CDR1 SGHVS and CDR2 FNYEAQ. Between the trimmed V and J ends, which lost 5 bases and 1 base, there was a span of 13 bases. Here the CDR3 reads CASSLSTWGTDTQYF. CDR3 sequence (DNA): TGTGCCAGCAGCCTTTCGACCTGGGGCACAGATACGCAGTATTTT.

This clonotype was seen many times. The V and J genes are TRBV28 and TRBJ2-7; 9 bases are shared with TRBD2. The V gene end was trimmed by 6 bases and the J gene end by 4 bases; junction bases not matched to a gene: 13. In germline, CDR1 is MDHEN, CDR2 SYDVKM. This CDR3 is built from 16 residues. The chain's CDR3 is CASRPSPGLATYEQYF. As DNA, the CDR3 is TGTGCCAGCAGACCCTCTCCGGGACTAGCTACGTACGAGCAGTACTTC.

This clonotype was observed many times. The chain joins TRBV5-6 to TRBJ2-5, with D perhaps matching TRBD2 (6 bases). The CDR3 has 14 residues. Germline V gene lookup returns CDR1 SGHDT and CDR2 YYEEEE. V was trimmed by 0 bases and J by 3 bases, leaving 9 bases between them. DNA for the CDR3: TGTGCCAGCAGCTTGGCGGGAGCCAAAGAGACCCAGTACTTC. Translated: CASSLAGAKETQYF.

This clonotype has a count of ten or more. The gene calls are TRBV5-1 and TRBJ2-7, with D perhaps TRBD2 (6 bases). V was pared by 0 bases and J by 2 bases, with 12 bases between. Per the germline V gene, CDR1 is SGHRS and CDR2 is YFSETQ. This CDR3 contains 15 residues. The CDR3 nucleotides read TGCGCCAGCAGCTTGGATAGCGGTAGCACCTACGAGCAGTACTTC. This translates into CASSLDSGSTYEQYF. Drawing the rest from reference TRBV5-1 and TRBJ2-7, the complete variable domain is KAGVTQTPRYLIKTRGQQVTLSCSPISGHRSVSWYQQTPGQGLQFLFEYFSETQRNKGNFPGRFSGRQFSNSRSEMNVSTLELGDSALYLCASSLDSGSTYEQYFGPGTRLTVT.

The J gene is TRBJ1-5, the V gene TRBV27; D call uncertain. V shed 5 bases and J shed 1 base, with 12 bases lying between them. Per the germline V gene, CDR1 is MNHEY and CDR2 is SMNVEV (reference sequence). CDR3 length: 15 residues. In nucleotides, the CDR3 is TGTGCCAGCAGTACCTCCCCTGGCAGCAATCAGCCCCAGCATTTT. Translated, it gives CASSTSPGSNQPQHF.

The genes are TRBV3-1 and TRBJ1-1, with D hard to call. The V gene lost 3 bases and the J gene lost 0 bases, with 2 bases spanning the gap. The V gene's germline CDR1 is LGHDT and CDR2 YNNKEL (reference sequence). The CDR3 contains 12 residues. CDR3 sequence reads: CASSQLNTEAFF. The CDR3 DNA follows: TGTGCCAGCAGCCAGTTGAACACTGAAGCTTTCTTT.

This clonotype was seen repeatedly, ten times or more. Here the CDR3 reads CASRGLLNTEAFF. For the CDR3, the DNA is TGTGCCAGCAGGGGACTCTTGAACACTGAAGCTTTCTTT. The chain couples TRBV6-2 or TRBV6-3 to TRBJ1-1; weak D call: TRBD1 (5 bases). The CDR3 extends over 13 amino acids. The V and J ends lost 6 bases and 0 bases respectively, with 8 bases between them. Germline loops: CDR1 MNHEY, CDR2 SVGEGT.

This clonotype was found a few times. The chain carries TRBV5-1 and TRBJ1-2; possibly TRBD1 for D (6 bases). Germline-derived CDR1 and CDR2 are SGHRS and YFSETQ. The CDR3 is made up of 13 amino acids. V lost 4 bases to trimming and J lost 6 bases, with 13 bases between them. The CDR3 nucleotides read TGCGCCAGCAGCCATGGACAGCAGGATGGCTACACCTTC. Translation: CASSHGQQDGYTF.

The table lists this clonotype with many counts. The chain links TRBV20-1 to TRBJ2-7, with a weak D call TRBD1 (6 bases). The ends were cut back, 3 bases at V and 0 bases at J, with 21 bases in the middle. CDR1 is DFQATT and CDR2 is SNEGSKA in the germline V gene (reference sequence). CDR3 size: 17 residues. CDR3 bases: TGCAGTGCTAGGGGCGTGGGGGCGGCCGAGAGCTCCTACGAGCAGTACTTC. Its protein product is CSARGVGAAESSYEQYF.

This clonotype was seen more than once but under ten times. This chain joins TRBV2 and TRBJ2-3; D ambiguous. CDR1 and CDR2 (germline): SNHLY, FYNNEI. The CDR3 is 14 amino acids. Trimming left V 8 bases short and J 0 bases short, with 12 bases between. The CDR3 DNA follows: TGTGCCAGCCTGCCAGACCCTAGCACAGATACGCAGTATTTT. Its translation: CASLPDPSTDTQYF.

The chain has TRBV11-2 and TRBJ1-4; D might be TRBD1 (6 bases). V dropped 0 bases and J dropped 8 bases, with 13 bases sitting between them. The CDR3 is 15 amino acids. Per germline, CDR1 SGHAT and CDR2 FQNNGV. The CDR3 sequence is CASSLDAGAREKLFF. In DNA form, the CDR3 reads TGTGCCAGCAGCTTAGATGCAGGGGCACGGGAAAAACTGTTTTTT.

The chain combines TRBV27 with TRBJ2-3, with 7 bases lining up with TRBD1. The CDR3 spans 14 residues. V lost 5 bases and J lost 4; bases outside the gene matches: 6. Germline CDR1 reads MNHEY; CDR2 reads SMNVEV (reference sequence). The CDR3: CASSPDRVADTQYF. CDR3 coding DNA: TGTGCCAGCAGTCCCGACAGGGTAGCAGATACGCAGTATTTT.

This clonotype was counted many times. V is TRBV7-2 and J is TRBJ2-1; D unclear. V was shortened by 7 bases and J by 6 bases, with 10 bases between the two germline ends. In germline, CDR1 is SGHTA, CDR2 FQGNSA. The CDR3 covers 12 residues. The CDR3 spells CASTRGPNEQFF. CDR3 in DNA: TGTGCCAGCACCCGTGGACCCAATGAGCAGTTCTTC. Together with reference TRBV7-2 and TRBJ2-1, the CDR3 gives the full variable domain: GAGVSQSPSNKVTEKGKDVELRCDPISGHTALYWYRQSLGQGLEFLIYFQGNSAPDKSGLPSDRFSAERTGGSVSTLTIQRTQQEDSAVYLCASTRGPNEQFFGPGTRLTVL.

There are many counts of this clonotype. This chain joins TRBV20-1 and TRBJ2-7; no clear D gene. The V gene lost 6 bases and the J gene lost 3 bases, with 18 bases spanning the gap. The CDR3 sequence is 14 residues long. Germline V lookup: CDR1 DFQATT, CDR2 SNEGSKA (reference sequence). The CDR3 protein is CSAQKIDSVYEQYF. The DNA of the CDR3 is TGCAGTGCCCAGAAAATCGACTCTGTCTACGAGCAGTACTTC.

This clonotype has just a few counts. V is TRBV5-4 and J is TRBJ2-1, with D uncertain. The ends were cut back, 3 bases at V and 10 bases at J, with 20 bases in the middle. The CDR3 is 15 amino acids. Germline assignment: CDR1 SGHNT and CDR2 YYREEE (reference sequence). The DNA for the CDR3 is TGTGCCAGCAGCTCCTCAGGTGTCCGGCGAGAAGAGCAGTTCTTC. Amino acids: CASSSSGVRREEQFF.

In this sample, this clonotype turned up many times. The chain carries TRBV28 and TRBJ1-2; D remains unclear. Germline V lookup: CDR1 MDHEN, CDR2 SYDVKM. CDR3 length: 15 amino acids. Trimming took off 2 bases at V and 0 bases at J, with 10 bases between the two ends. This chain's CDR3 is CASSLGALANYGYTF. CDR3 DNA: TGTGCCAGCAGTTTAGGAGCGCTAGCTAACTATGGCTACACCTTC.

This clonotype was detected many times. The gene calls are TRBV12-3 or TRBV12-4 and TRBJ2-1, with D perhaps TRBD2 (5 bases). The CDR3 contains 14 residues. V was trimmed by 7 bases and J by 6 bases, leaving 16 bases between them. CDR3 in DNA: TGTGCCAGCACCACCACGGACTTCCGCAATGAGCAGTTCTTC. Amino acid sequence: CASTTTDFRNEQFF.

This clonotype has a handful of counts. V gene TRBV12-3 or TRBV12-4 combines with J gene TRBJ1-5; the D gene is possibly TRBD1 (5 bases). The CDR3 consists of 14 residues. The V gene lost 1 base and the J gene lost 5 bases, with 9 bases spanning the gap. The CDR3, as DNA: TGTGCCAGCAGTTTAGGTGGGGACTATCAGCCCCAGCATTTT. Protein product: CASSLGGDYQPQHF.

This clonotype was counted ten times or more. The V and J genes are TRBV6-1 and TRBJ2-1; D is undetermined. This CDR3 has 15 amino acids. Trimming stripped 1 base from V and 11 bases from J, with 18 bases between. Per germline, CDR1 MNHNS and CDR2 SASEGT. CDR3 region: CASSEGTLVGSKQFF. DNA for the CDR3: TGTGCCAGCAGTGAAGGAACACTGGTGGGAAGTAAGCAGTTCTTC.

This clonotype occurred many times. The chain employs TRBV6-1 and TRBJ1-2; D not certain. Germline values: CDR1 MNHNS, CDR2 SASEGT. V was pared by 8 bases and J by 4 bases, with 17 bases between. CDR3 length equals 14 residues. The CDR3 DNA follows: TGTGCCAGCTTGGACTTAAGGCTCGTCTATGGCTACACCTTC. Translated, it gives CASLDLRLVYGYTF.